The 11 T cell receptor beta chains below were found in one sample sequenced in a study of tumor-infiltrating lymphocytes in primary liver carcinoma. Germline DNA was also extracted, with blood RNA taken from unsorted whole blood. A constant-region primer served to make TCR beta cDNA from roughly 500 ng total RNA. Nested multiplex PCR, run for three rounds with slightly modified ARM-PCR, yielded TCR beta libraries. TRBV1-TRBV30 forward primers paired with a C-beta reverse primer were used in the first two PCR rounds, which ran about 11 cycles each. TCRdb passed the multiplex PCR reads through MiXCR, listing each CDR3 protein once. The sample contains 190,000 or so distinct CDR3 sequences, 65% of which appear only once. Sequenced material: peripheral blood. These receptors all stem from a woman in her sixties with primary liver carcinoma and hepatitis B virus infection.

With respect to this clonotype: A single base separates this from a much larger clone, so it may be a read error. This chain uses TRBV12-3 or TRBV12-4 with TRBJ2-2; either TRBD1 or TRBD2 may supply D (6 bases each). The CDR3 runs to 16 residues. The CDR3 DNA reads as TGTGCCAGCAATTTAACGGGAGCAGGGGAGGCCGGGGAGCTGTTTTTT. Translated, it gives CASNLTGAGEAGELFF.

Details on this clonotype: One junction end disagrees with the germline gene, perhaps due to a read error. The CDR3 sequence: CASSQGPSGGGETQYF. The CDR3 DNA reads as TGTGCCAGTAGCCAAGGTCCTAGCGGAGGGGGGGAGACCCAGTACTTC. The chain carries TRBV4-2 and TRBJ2-5; possible D gene TRBD2, 7 bases. The length of the CDR3 is 16 residues. The germline CDR1 and CDR2 sequences are LGHNA and YNFKEQ.

The chain links TRBV5-4 to TRBJ2-1; 8 bases match TRBD2. The CDR3 sequence is 16 residues long. CDR1 and CDR2 (germline): SGHNT, YYREEE (reference sequence). V lost 0 bases to trimming and J lost 1 base; unmatched junction nucleotides: 3. The CDR3 region has the DNA TGTGCCAGCAGCTTGGAGACTAGCGTTTCCTACAATGAGCAGTTCTTC. As protein: CASSLETSVSYNEQFF.

Worth noting for this clonotype: A read error may explain this, as a much larger clone is one base away. The CDR3 end shows no conserved phenylalanine or tryptophan, and so a read error is likely. This chain joins TRBV6-2 or TRBV6-3 and TRBJ1-5; no firm D call. The CDR3 sequence is 12 residues long. Germline CDR1 MNHEY, CDR2 SVGEGT. V was cut by 0 bases and J by 7 bases, with 4 bases left in between. CDR3 amino acids: CASSYSRQPQHL. In DNA form, the CDR3 reads TGTGCCAGCAGTTACTCGAGACAGCCCCAGCATTTG.

With regard to this clonotype: A read error may produce the germline difference seen at one junction end. The chain joins TRBV11-2 to TRBJ1-1; no reliable D call. Germline CDR1 reads SGHAT; CDR2 reads FQNNGV. This CDR3 has 17 amino acids. The CDR3 DNA is TGTGCCAGCAGCTTAGATAAAATTAAGGTAGCGTTGGGTGAAGCTCTCTTT. The encoded protein is CASSLDKIKVALGEALF.

The CDR3 region has the DNA TGTGCCAGCAGCCTCGCGCGGTTGAATGGACAGTTCTTC. It yields the protein CASSLARLNGQFF. V usage is TRBV11-2 and J usage is TRBJ2-1; the D is unclear. There are 13 residues in the CDR3. The germline CDR1 and CDR2 sequences are SGHAT and FQNNGV. Trimming stripped 5 bases from V and 13 bases from J, with 18 bases between.

Regarding this clonotype: This likely comes from a read error, as the CDR3 has no conserved phenylalanine or tryptophan at its end. The chain joins TRBV11-2 to TRBJ2-1; D might be TRBD1 (5 bases). Germline-derived CDR1 and CDR2 are SGHAT and FQNNGV. The length of the CDR3 is 14 residues. The DNA for the CDR3 is TGTGCCAGCAGCTTATCCCGCCAGGGCAATAAGCAGTTCCTC. It encodes CASSLSRQGNKQFL.

This clonotype has a single count. One end of the junction varies from germline; a read error may be responsible. The rearrangement joins TRBV11-1 to TRBJ2-1, with D hard to call. CDR1 and CDR2 from the germline V gene are SGHAT and FQDESV (reference sequence). This CDR3 contains 12 residues. This chain's CDR3 is CASSLSCYEQFF. The DNA for the CDR3 is TGTGCCAGCAGCTTAAGCTGTTATGAGCAGTTCTTT.

This clonotype was counted at least ten times. The rearrangement joins TRBV24-1 to TRBJ2-5; D unresolved. This CDR3 comprises 13 residues. In germline, CDR1 is KGHDR, CDR2 SFDVKD. V gave up 3 bases and J gave up 3 bases, with 7 bases separating them. The CDR3 loop is CATSDLGKETQYF. CDR3 in DNA: TGTGCCACCAGTGATCTCGGAAAAGAGACCCAGTACTTC.

This clonotype was observed many times. The V and J genes are TRBV6-1 and TRBJ2-5; 11 bases line up with TRBD2. Germline CDR1 is MNHNS and CDR2 is SASEGT. CDR3 length: 15 amino acids. Trimming took 8 bases from V and 7 from J; bases not matched to a gene: 12. CDR3 region: CASEGTSGRFGTQYF. The CDR3 nucleotides read TGTGCCAGCGAGGGTACTAGCGGGAGATTCGGGACCCAGTACTTC.

Regarding this clonotype: This is likely a read error, given that the CDR3 carries no conserved phenylalanine or tryptophan at its end. J is TRBJ2-5 and V is TRBV7-9, with TRBD2 matching 12 bases. Germline V gene sequence: CDR1 SEHNR, CDR2 FQNEAQ (reference sequence). V was pared by 4 bases and J by 0 bases, with 12 bases of the junction left unmatched. The length of the CDR3 is 19 residues. The CDR3 loop reads CASSSTSGSVSSYQETQYS. For the CDR3, the DNA is TGTGCCAGCAGCTCGACTAGCGGGAGCGTATCTTCGTACCAAGAGACCCAGTACTCC.